This note documents a single T cell receptor (beta chain) sequence. Antigen specificity is unknown. The PCR had 60 Vbeta and 13 Jbeta primers. Assay: immunoSEQ multiplex PCR; the TCRdb copy retains only in-frame clones and omits some. Here the sample spans about 180,000 clones, 60% to 85% being singletons. The sample comes from a study of cytomegalovirus exposure and HLA in healthy donors. Overall study findings and caveats: Highest at DRB1 and lowest at HLA-C, TCR association rates differed among HLA loci in a later analysis.

The TCR sequence derives from a young man in good health and CMV-seronegative. Material for sequencing was PBMCs.

The CDR3 spells CSVEYRYNEQFF. CDR3 bases: TGCAGCGTTGAATATCGTTACAATGAGCAGTTCTTC. This chain joins TRBV29-1 and TRBJ2-1, with no clear D. CDR3 size: 12 residues. Trimming left V 2 bases short and J 4 bases short, with 6 bases between. Per germline, CDR1 SQVTM and CDR2 ANQGSEA.